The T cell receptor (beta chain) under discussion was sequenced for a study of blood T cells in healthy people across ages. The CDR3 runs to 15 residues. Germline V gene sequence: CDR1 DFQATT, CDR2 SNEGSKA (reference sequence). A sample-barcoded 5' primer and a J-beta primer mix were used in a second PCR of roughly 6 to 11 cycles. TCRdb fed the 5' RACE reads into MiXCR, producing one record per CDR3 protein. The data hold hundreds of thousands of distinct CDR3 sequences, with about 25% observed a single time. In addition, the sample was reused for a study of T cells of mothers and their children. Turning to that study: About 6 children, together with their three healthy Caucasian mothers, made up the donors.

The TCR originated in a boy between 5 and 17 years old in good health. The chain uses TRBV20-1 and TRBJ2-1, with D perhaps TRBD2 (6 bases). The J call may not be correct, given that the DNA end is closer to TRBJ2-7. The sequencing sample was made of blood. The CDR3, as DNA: TGCAGTGCTAGAGTGGGGTACGGGGGTAGCTACGAGCAGTACTTC. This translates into CSARVGYGGSYEQYF.